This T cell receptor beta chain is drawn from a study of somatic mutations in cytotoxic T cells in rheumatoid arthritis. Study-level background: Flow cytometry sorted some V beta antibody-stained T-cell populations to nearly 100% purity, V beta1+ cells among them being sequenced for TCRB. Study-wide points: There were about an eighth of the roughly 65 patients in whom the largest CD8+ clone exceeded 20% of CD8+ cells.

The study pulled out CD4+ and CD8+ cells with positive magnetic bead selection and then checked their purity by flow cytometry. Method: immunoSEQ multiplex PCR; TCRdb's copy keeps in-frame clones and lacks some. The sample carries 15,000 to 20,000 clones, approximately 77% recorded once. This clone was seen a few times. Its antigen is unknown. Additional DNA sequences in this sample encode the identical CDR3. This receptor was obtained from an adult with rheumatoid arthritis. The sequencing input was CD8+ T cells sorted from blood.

CDR3 sequence (DNA): TGTGCCTGGACACTGAATTCACCCCTCCACTTT. Translated, it gives CAWTLNSPLHF. V usage is TRBV30 and J usage is TRBJ1-6; no definite D call. The CDR3 loop spans 11 amino acids. Germline values: CDR1 GTSNPN, CDR2 SVGIG (reference sequence). Trimming cost V 4 bases and J 7 bases, with 5 bases left between them.